This TCR beta chain comes out of a study of T cell responses to AZD1222 COVID-19 vaccine. Study-wide results and limits: Repertoires in all cases were sampled only once the peak T cell response had passed.

Clones were sequenced by immunoSEQ multiplex PCR, and TCRdb holds only the in-frame ones, with some missing. The sample holds 150,000 to 200,000 clones, approximately 92% seen once. Germline lookup yields CDR1 SQVTM and CDR2 ANQGSEA. The CDR3 is made up of 12 amino acids. V shed 7 bases and J shed 3 bases, with 12 bases lying between them. Details on this clone: Its specificity is not known.

V and J are TRBV29-1 and TRBJ1-2; tentative D call: TRBD1 (6 bases). The receptor comes from an adult in good health. This sample comprised peripheral blood, obtained on day 0 of AZD1222 vaccination. The CDR3 region is CSARQEHYGYTF. For the CDR3, the DNA is TGCAGCGCTAGACAGGAACACTATGGCTACACCTTC.